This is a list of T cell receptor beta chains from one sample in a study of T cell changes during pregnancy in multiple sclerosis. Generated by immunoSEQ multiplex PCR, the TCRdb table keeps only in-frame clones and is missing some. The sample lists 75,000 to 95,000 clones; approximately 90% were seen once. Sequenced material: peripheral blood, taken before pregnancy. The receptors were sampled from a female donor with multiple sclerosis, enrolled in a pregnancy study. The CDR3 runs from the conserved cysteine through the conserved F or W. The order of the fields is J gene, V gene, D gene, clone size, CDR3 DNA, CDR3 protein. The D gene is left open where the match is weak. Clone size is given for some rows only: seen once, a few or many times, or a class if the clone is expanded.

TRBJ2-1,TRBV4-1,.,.,TGCGCCAGCAGCCCCAGGAGGGGATGGAGTGAGCAGTTCTTC,CASSPRRGWSEQFF
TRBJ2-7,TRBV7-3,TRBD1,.,TGTGCCAGCAGCTTAACGGCAGGGGGACGGGACGAGCAGTACTTC,CASSLTAGGRDEQYF
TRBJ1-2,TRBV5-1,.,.,TGCGCCAGCAGCTCGGATCCGAGACGGGACTCTCGGGGCTACACCTTC,CASSSDPRRDSRGYTF
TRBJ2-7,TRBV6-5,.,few,TGTGCCAGCACCCGCGGCGTCTCCTACGAGCAGTACTTC,CASTRGVSYEQYF
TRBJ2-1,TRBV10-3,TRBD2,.,TGTGCCACCCGACTAGCGGGGAAAGGTGAGCAGTTCTTC,CATRLAGKGEQFF
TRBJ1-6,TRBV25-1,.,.,TGTGCCAGCAGTGTGCGCCAGGGACTTTCACCCCTCCACTTT,CASSVRQGLSPLHF
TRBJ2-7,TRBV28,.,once,TGTGCCAGCATGGGGCGGGGCTCCTACGAGCAGTACTTC,CASMGRGSYEQYF
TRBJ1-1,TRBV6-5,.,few,TGTGCCAGCAGGAAACTCCGGGACACCCTTGAAGCTTTCTTT,CASRKLRDTLEAFF
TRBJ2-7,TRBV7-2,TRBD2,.,TGTGCCAGCAGCCTAGGGGAGGGTAGTCCCTACGAGCAGTACTTC,CASSLGEGSPYEQYF
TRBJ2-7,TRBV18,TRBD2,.,TGTGCCAGCTCAGCCACTAGCGGTAGCTCCTACGAGCAGTACTTC,CASSATSGSSYEQYF
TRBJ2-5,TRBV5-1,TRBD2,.,TGCGCCAGCAGCTTTAGCGGGTCAGAGACCCAGTACTTC,CASSFSGSETQYF
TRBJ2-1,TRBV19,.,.,TGTGCCAGTAGTACTCCCCTAGGTACCAATGAGCAGTTCTTC,CASSTPLGTNEQFF
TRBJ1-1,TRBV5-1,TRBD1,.,TGCGCCAGCAGCTTTACAGGGGGGGTTATGAACACTGAAGCTTTCTTT,CASSFTGGVMNTEAFF
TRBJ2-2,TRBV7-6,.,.,TGTGCCAGCAGCTTAGAATACGATTCAGGGCTGTTTTTT,CASSLEYDSGLFF
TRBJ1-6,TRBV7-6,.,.,TGTGCCAGCAGCTTAGCTCTGGAGTCACCCCTCCACTTT,CASSLALESPLHF
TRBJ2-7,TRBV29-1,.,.,TGCAGCGTTCGCGGACAGTCCTACGAGCAGTACTTC,CSVRGQSYEQYF
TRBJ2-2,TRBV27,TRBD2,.,TGTGCCAGCAGTTCGCATGGCAGGGGGACTAGCGGGAGGCCCAGGGCCGGGGAGCTGTTTTTT,CASSSHGRGTSGRPRAGELFF
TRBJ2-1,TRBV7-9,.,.,TGTGCCAGCAGCCTAGCAGTAAACAGGAAGGTGCACAATGAGCAGTTCTTC,CASSLAVNRKVHNEQFF
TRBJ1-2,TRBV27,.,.,TGTGCCAGCAGAGTAACAGGGAGTATGACTAACTATGGCTACACCTTC,CASRVTGSMTNYGYTF
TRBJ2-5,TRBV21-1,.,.,TGTGCCAGCAGCCCGAAGGCGGGGGGAGAAGAGACCCAGTACTTC,CASSPKAGGEETQYF
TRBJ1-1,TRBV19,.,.,TGTGCCAGTAGTATTAGCGAGTTGAACACTGAAGCTTTCTTT,CASSISELNTEAFF
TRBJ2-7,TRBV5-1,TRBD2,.,TGCGCCAGCAGCTTGGTCGCGGGAGGGTACGAGCAGTACTTC,CASSLVAGGYEQYF
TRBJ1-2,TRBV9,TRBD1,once,TGTGCCAGCAGCGTAGGGGACAGGGGGCTCTATGGCTACACCTTC,CASSVGDRGLYGYTF
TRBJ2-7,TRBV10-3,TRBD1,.,TGTGCCATCAGTGAGTCGGGACAGGGCCCCTACGAGCAGTACTTC,CAISESGQGPYEQYF
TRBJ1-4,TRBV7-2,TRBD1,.,TGTGCCAGCAGCTTAGGGGACAGGGTTTATGAAAAACTGTTTTTT,CASSLGDRVYEKLFF
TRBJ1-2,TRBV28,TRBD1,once,TGTGCCAGCAGTCTATACAGGGGGCGGGGCTATGGCTACACCTTC,CASSLYRGRGYGYTF